The clone carrying this TCR beta chain is judged medium-sized. The antigen remains undetermined. The CDR3 contains 13 residues. V dropped 1 base and J dropped 4; count of bases not matched to a gene: 1. Germline CDR1 reads SGDLS; CDR2 reads YYNGEE. The sample is drawn from a study of T cells in Graves' hyperthyroidism and ophthalmopathy. The CDR3 regions of TCR beta were amplified from RNA transcripts. An initial round of RT-PCR targeting the TCR CDR3 relied on the HTBI primer set. One entry per CDR3 protein results from TCRdb running MiXCR on the multiplex PCR reads. The sample has tens of thousands of distinct CDR3 sequences, around 50% seen once. The study's findings and limits: Ophthalmopathy cases were set apart from stable hyperthyroidism by a 13 V-J model.

The source of this sequence is a woman aged 50 to 60 with Graves' hyperthyroidism that later progressed to Graves' ophthalmopathy. The material sequenced was blood. This sequence joins TRBV9 and TRBJ1-2, with 7 bases identical to TRBD1. This CDR3 is CASSVQGGYGYTF. The CDR3 coding sequence is TGTGCCAGCAGCGTACAGGGGGGCTATGGCTACACCTTC.